Each of the 11 T cell receptor beta chains below was sequenced from the same sample in a study of T cells after yellow fever vaccination. TCRdb itself ran the 5' RACE reads through MiXCR, one entry per CDR3 protein. The repertoire has nearly 300,000 distinct CDR3 sequences, around 9.3% of them found once; the top ten carry 3% to 4%. Sequencing was performed on CD4+ T cells sorted from PBMCs, taken 5 days after the yellow fever booster vaccination. Receptors originate from a man aged 18 to 29 who received the YFV17D yellow fever vaccine.

This clonotype was observed a few times. The V and J genes are TRBV5-6 and TRBJ2-5; D may be TRBD1 or TRBD2 (5 bases each). This CDR3 contains 14 residues. Trimming took off 4 bases at V and 5 bases at J, with 15 bases between the two ends. CDR1 and CDR2 from the germline V gene are SGHDT and YYEEEE. CDR3 DNA sequence: TGTGCCAGCAGCGGAACGAGGGGAGTGGAGACCCAGTACTTC. Translation: CASSGTRGVETQYF.

This clonotype has a handful of counts. The rearrangement joins TRBV18 to TRBJ1-1; 7 nucleotides match TRBD1. V was pared by 5 bases and J by 8 bases, with 5 bases of the junction left unmatched. Germline V lookup: CDR1 KGHSH, CDR2 LQKENI. The CDR3 is 12 residues long. The DNA for the CDR3 is TGTGCCAGCTCAACGCAGGACAGGGAAGCTTTCTTT. It specifies CASSTQDREAFF. Combining the CDR3 with reference TRBV18 and TRBJ1-1 gives the whole variable domain NAGVMQNPRHLVRRRGQEARLRCSPMKGHSHVYWYRQLPEEGLKFMVYLQKENIIDESGMPKERFSAEFPKEGPSILRIQQVVRGDSAAYFCASSTQDREAFFGQGTRLTVV.

This clonotype appeared a single time. The chain links TRBV6-5 to TRBJ2-1; 8 bases agree with TRBD2. Germline CDR1 MNHEY, CDR2 SVGAGI. This CDR3 region has 18 residues. Trimming at V came to 6 bases and at J to 0 bases, leaving 13 bases not matched to a gene. CDR3 sequence: CASRSRGGGGHSYNEQFF. DNA of the CDR3: TGTGCCAGCAGATCCCGGGGGGGCGGGGGACACTCCTACAATGAGCAGTTCTTC.

The V and J genes are TRBV30 and TRBJ1-2; D call uncertain. The V gene's germline CDR1 is GTSNPN and CDR2 SVGIG (reference sequence). The V gene lost 1 base and the J gene lost 4 bases, with 13 bases spanning the gap. CDR3 length equals 14 residues. The CDR3 spells CAWSAHRRLYGYTF. CDR3 bases: TGTGCCTGGAGTGCCCATCGACGCCTCTATGGCTACACCTTC.

This clonotype was recorded at least ten times. The CDR3 loop reads CASSLGTGGDEQFF. In DNA form, the CDR3 reads TGCGCCAGCAGCTTAGGGACAGGGGGAGATGAGCAGTTCTTC. The chain couples TRBV5-1 to TRBJ2-1; 11 nucleotides line up with TRBD1. The CDR3 runs to 14 residues. V was pared by 2 bases and J by 8 bases, with 3 bases of the junction left unmatched. The V gene's germline CDR1 is SGHRS and CDR2 YFSETQ.

The rearrangement links TRBV18 to TRBJ2-7; TRBD1 is a possible D gene (5 bases). The CDR3 runs 12 residues. Germline loops: CDR1 KGHSH, CDR2 LQKENI. Trimming stripped 5 bases from V and 5 bases from J, with 10 bases between. The CDR3 DNA is TGTGCCAGCTCATTTGCCAGGGACGAGCAGTACTTC. Protein sequence: CASSFARDEQYF.

A few counts support this clonotype. The gene calls are TRBV21-1 and TRBJ2-5. TRBV21-1 is a known pseudogene. The CDR3 spans 15 residues. The CDR3 loop is CASSKVYGEKETQYF. The DNA of the CDR3 is TGTGCCAGCAGCAAAGTGTACGGGGAAAAAGAGACCCAGTACTTC.

This clonotype has just a few counts. The rearrangement joins TRBV5-1 to TRBJ1-3, with 9 positions matching TRBD1. In germline, CDR1 is SGHRS, CDR2 YFSETQ. V shed 0 bases, J shed 2 bases, and the junction held 3 bases outside the gene matches. The CDR3 has 16 amino acids. CDR3 bases: TGCGCCAGCAGCTTGGGGGGACAGGGTCCTGGAAACACCATATATTTT. Translated, it gives CASSLGGQGPGNTIYF.

This clonotype turned up a few times. The rearrangement joins TRBV27 to TRBJ2-1; D perhaps matches TRBD1 (5 bases). Germline V gives CDR1 MNHEY, CDR2 SMNVEV (reference sequence). The CDR3 length is 14 residues. With 7 bases removed from V and 9 bases from J, the gap between germline ends came to 19 bases. The CDR3 sequence: CASTRHPRQGEQFF. CDR3 DNA: TGTGCCAGCACACGACATCCTCGGCAGGGTGAGCAGTTCTTC.

This clonotype has just a few counts. The chain has TRBV5-4 and TRBJ2-7; D may be TRBD1 or TRBD2 (6 bases each). The CDR3 spans 12 residues. The V gene lost 3 bases and the J gene lost 7 bases, with 11 bases spanning the gap. CDR1 is SGHNT, CDR2 YYREEE, per germline (reference sequence). The CDR3 DNA reads as TGTGCCAGCAGCTCCGGAGGGGGGGAGCAGTACTTC. It codes for CASSSGGGEQYF.

The gene calls are TRBV12-3 or TRBV12-4 and TRBJ2-7; TRBD1 might be the D (6 bases). This CDR3 has 13 residues. CDR3 sequence reads: CASTQGSSRNGQV. The DNA of the CDR3 is TGTGCCAGCACCCAAGGGTCTAGTAGGAACGGACAGGTC.